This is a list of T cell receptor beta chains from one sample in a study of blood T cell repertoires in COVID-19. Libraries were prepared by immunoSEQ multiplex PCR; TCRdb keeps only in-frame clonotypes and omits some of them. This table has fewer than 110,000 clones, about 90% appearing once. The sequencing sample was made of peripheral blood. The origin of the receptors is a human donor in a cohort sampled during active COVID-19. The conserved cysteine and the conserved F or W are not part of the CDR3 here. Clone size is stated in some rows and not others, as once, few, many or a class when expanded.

AISETDREGEKLF	NA	TRBV10-3	TRBJ1-4
ASSLGRGEQY	once	TRBV7-6	TRBJ2-7
ASSYSSQGVGEAF	NA	TRBV6-6	TRBJ1-1
SVEGEETQY	NA	TRBV20-1	TRBJ2-5
ASSPRDFRGEKLF	NA	TRBV18	TRBJ1-4
ASSPGFRTGFSTNEKLF	NA	TRBV5-1	TRBJ1-4
ASTMRGTYVTDTQY	NA	TRBV27	TRBJ2-3
ASSLTGLRYNEQF	NA	TRBV28	TRBJ2-1
ASRHLTLGNTGELF	NA	TRBV3-1/TRBV3-2	TRBJ2-2
SVEVSSSYEQY	NA	TRBV29-1	TRBJ2-7
ASSLRSQETQY	NA	TRBV12-3/TRBV12-4	TRBJ2-5
ASSLQGETQY	NA	TRBV11-1	TRBJ2-5
ASRTGVPYEQY	once	TRBV6-5	TRBJ2-7
ASSEGGTGVPSYGYT	many	TRBV6-1	TRBJ1-2
ASSSGQGAQETQY	NA	TRBV5-1	TRBJ2-5
ASSLVGANYGYT	NA	TRBV28	TRBJ1-2
ASSGAGWGTEAF	NA	TRBV2	TRBJ1-1